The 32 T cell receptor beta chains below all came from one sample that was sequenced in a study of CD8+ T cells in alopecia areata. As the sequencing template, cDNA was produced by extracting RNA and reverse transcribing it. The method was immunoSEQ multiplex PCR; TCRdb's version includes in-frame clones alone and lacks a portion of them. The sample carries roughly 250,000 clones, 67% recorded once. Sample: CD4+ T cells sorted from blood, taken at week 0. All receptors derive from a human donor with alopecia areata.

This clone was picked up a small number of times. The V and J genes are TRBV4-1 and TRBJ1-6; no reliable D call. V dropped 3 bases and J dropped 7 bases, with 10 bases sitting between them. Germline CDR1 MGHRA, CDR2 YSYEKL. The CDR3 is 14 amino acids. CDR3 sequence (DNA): TGCGCCAGCAGCCAGTCTGGGGAAAATTCACCCCTCCACTTT. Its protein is CASSQSGENSPLHF.

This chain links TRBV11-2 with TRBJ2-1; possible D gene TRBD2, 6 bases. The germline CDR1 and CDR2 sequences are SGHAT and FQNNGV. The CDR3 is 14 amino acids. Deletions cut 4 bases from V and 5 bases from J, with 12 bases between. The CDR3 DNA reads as TGTGCCAGCAGCTGGCAGGGACTCGACAATGAGCAGTTCTTC. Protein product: CASSWQGLDNEQFF.

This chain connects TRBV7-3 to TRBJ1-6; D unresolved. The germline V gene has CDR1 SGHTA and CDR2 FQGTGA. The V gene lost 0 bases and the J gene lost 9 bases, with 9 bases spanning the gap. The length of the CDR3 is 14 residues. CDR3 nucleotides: TGTGCCAGCAGCTTAACGGGTGGAGGTTCACCCCTCCACTTT. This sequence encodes CASSLTGGGSPLHF.

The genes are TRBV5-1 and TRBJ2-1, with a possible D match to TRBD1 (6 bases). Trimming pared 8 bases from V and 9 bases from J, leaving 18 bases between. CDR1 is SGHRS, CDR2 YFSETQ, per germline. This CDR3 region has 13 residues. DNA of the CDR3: TGCGCCAGTTTCCAGGCCGGGGACACTGAGCAGTTCTTC. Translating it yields CASFQAGDTEQFF.

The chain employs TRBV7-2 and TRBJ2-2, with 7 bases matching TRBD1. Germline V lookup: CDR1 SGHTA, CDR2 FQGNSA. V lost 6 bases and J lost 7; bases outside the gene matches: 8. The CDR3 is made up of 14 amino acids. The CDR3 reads CASRWTGSNGELFF. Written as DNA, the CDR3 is TGTGCCAGCAGGTGGACAGGTTCCAACGGGGAGCTGTTTTTT.

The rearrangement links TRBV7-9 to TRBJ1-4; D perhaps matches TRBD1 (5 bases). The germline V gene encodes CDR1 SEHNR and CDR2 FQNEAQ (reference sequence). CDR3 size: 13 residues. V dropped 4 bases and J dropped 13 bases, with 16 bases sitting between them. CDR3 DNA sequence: TGTGCCAGCAGCTGGGGGGACGACATGGGACTGTTTTTT. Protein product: CASSWGDDMGLFF.

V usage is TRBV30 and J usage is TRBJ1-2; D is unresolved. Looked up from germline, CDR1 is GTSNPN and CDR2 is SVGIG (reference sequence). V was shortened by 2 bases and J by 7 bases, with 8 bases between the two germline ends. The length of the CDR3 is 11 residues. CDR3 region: CAWSPVGGYTF. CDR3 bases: TGTGCCTGGAGTCCTGTCGGTGGCTACACCTTC.

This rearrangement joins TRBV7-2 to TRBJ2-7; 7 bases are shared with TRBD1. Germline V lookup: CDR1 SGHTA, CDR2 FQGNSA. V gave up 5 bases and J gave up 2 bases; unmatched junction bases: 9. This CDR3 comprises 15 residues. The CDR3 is CASSPRQGIAYEQYF. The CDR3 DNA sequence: TGTGCCAGCAGCCCTAGACAGGGAATAGCCTACGAGCAGTACTTC.

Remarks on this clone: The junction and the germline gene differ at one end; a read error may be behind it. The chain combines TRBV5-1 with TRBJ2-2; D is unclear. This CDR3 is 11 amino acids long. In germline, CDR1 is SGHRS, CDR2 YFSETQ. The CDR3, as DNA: TGCGCCAGCACCTTGACCGGGGAGCTGTTTTTT. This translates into CASTLTGELFF.

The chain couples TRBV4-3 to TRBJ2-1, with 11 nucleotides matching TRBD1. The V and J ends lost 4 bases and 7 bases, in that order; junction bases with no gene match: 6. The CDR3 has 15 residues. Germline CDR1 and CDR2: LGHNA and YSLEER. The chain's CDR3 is CASSPTGTGGNEQFF. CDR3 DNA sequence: TGCGCCAGCAGCCCCACCGGGACAGGGGGGAATGAGCAGTTCTTC.

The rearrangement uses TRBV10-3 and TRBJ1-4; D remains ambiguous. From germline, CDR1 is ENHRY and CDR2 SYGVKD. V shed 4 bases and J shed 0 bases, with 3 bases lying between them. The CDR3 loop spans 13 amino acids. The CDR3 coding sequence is TGTGCCATCAGTGGGGCAACTAATGAAAAACTGTTTTTT. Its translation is CAISGATNEKLFF.

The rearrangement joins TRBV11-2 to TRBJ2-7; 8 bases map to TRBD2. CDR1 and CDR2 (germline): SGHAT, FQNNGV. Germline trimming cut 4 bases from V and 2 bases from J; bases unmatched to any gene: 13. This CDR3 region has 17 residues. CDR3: CASSSLSGTRATYEQYF. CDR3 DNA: TGTGCCAGCAGCTCGTTATCCGGGACTAGGGCCACCTACGAGCAGTACTTC. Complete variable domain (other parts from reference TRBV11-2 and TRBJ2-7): EAGVAQSPRYKIIEKRQSVAFWCNPISGHATLYWYQQILGQGPKLLIQFQNNGVVDDSQLPKDRFSAERLKGVDSTLKIQPAKLEDSAVYLCASSSLSGTRATYEQYFGPGTRLTVT.

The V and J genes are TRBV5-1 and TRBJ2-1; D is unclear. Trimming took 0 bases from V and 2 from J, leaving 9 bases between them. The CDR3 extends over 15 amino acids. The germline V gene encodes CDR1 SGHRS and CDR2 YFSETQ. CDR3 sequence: CASSLDGPTYNEQFF. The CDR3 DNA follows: TGCGCCAGCAGCTTGGATGGGCCCACCTACAATGAGCAGTTCTTC.

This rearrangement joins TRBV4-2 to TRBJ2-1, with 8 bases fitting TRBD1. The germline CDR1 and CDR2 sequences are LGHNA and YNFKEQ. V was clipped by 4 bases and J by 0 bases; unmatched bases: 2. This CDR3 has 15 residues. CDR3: CASSPGQGSYNEQFF. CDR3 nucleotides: TGTGCCAGCAGCCCAGGACAGGGCTCCTACAATGAGCAGTTCTTC.

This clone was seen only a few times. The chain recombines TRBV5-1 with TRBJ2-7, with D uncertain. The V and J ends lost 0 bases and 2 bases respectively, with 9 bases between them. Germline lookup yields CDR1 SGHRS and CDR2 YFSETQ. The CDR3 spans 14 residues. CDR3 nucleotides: TGCGCCAGCAGCTTGGATCGGAGAACCTACGAGCAGTACTTC. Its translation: CASSLDRRTYEQYF.

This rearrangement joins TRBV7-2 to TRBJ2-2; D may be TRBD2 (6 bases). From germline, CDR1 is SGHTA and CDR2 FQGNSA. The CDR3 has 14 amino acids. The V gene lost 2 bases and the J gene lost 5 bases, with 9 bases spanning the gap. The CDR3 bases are TGTGCCAGCAGCTTACTCGGGGGAACCGGGGAGCTGTTTTTT. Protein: CASSLLGGTGELFF.

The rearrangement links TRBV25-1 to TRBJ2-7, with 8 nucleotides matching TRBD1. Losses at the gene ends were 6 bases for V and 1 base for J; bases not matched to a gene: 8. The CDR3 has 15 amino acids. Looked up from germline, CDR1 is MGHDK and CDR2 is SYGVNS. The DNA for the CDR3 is TGTGCCAGCAGCCCTCCGGGACAGGTGTCCTACGAGCAGTACTTC. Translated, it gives CASSPPGQVSYEQYF.

CDR3 loop: CASSPNREEAFF. The CDR3 coding sequence is TGTGCCAGCTCGCCTAACAGGGAAGAAGCTTTCTTT. V and J are TRBV18 and TRBJ1-1, with D possibly matching TRBD1 (6 bases). Germline lookup yields CDR1 KGHSH and CDR2 LQKENI. The CDR3 sequence is 12 residues long. V lost 6 bases to trimming and J lost 8 bases, with 13 bases between them.

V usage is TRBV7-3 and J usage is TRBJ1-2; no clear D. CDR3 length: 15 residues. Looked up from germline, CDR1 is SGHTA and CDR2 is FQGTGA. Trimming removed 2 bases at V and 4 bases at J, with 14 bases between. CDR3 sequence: CASSLPTGGVYGYTF. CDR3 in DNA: TGTGCCAGCAGCTTACCTACCGGAGGTGTCTATGGCTACACCTTC. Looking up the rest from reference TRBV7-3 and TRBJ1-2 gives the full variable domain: GAGVSQTPSNKVTEKGKYVELRCDPISGHTALYWYRQSLGQGPEFLIYFQGTGAADDSGLPNDRFFAVRPEGSVSTLKIQRTERGDSAVYLCASSLPTGGVYGYTFGSGTRLTVV.

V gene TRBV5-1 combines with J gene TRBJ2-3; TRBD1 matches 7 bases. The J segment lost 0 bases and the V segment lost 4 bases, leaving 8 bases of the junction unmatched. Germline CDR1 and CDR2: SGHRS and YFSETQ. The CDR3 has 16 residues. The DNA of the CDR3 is TGCGCCAGCAGCAGTGGGACAGTCATTAGCACAGATACGCAGTATTTT. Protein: CASSSGTVISTDTQYF.

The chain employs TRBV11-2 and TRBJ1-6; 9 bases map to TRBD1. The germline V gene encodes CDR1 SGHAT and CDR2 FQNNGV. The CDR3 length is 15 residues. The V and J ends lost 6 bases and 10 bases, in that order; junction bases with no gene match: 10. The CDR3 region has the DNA TGTGCCAGCAGACCCACAACAGGGGGCAGGTCACCCCTCCACTTT. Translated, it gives CASRPTTGGRSPLHF.

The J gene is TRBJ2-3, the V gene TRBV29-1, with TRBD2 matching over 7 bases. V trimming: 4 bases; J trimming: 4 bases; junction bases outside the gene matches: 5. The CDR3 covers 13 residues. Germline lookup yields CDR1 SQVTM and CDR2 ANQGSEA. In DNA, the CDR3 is TGCAGCGTTGGTCAGGGAGGGTCAGATACGCAGTATTTT. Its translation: CSVGQGGSDTQYF.

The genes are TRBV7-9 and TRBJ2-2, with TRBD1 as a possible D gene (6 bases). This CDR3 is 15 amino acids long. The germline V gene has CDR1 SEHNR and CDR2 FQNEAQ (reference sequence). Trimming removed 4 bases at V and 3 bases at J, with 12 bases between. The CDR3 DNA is TGTGCCAGCAGCTCTGAGGCAGGGGACACCGGGGAGCTGTTTTTT. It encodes CASSSEAGDTGELFF.

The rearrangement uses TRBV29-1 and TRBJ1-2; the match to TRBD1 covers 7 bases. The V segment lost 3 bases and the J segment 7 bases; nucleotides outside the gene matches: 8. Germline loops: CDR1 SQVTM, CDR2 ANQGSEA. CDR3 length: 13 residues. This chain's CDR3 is CSVDRQGPFGYTF. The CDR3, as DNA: TGCAGCGTTGATAGACAGGGCCCCTTTGGCTACACCTTC.

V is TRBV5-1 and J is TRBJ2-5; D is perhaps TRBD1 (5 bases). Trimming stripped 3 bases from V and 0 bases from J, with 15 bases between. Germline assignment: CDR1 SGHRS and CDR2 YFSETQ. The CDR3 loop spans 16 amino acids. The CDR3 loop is CASSSTPDSNQETQYF. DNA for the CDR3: TGCGCCAGCAGCTCAACCCCCGACAGTAACCAAGAGACCCAGTACTTC.

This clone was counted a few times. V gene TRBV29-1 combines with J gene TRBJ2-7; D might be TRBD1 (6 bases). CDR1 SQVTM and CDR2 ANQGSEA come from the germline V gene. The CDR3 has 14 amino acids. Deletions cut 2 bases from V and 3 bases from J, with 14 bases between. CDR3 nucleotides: TGCAGCGTTGAATCCGGACGAGGGGGCTACGAGCAGTACTTC. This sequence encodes CSVESGRGGYEQYF.

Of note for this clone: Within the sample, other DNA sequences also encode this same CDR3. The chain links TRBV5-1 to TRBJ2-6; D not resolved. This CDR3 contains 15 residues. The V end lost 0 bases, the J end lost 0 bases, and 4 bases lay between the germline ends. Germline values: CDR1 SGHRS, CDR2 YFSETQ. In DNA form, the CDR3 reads TGCGCCAGCAGCTTGGGTAACTCTGGGGCCAACGTCCTGACTTTC. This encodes CASSLGNSGANVLTF.

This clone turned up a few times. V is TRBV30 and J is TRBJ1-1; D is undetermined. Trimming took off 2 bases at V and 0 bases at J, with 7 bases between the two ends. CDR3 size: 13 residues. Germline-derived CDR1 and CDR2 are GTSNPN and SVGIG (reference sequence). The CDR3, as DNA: TGTGCCTGGAGTACTGGGTTGAACACTGAAGCTTTCTTT. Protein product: CAWSTGLNTEAFF.

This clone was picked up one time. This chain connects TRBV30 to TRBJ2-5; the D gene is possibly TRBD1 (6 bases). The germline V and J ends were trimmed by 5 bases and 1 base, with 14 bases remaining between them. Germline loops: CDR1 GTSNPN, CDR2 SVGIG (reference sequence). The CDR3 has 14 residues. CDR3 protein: CAWGPGAPQETQYF. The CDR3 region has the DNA TGTGCCTGGGGCCCAGGGGCCCCCCAAGAGACCCAGTACTTC.

Here the CDR3 reads CASSLERGFNNSPLHF. The CDR3 bases are TGCGCCAGCAGTTTAGAGAGAGGCTTTAATAATTCACCCCTCCACTTT. The chain employs TRBV4-1 and TRBJ1-6; D uncertain. This CDR3 contains 16 residues. V lost 6 bases and J 5 bases, leaving 17 bases between the germline ends. From germline, CDR1 is MGHRA and CDR2 YSYEKL.

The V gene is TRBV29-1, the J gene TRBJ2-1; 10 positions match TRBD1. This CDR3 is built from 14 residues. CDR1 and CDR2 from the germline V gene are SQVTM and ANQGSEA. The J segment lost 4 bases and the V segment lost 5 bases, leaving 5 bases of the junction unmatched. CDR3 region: CSVTRDRGYNEQFF. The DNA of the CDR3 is TGCAGCGTTACCCGGGACAGGGGTTACAATGAGCAGTTCTTC.

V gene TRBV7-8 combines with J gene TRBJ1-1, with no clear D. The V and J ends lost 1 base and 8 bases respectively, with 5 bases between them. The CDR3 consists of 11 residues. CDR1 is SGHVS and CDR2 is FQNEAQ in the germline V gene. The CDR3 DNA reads TGTGCCAGCAGCTTAGGGCGGGAAGCTTTCTTT. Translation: CASSLGREAFF.